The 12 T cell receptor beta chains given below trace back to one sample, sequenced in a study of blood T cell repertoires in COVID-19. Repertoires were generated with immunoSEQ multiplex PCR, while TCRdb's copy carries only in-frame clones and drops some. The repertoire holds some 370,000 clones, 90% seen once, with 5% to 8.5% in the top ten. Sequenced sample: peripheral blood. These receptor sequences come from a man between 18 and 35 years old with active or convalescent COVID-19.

The CDR3 is CASSFSEKLFF. The CDR3 DNA reads TGTGCCAGCAGTTTTTCGGAAAAACTGTTTTTT. V is TRBV28 and J is TRBJ1-4; D remains unclear. Trimming pared 3 bases from V and 8 bases from J, leaving 4 bases between. In germline, CDR1 is MDHEN, CDR2 SYDVKM. The CDR3 loop spans 11 amino acids.

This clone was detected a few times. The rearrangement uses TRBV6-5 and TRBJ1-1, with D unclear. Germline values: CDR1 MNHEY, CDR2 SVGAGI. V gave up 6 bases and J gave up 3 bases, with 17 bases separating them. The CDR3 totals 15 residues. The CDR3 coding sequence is TGTGCCAGCAGCAGAATATCCCTTGCGGACACTGAAGCTTTCTTT. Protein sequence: CASSRISLADTEAFF.

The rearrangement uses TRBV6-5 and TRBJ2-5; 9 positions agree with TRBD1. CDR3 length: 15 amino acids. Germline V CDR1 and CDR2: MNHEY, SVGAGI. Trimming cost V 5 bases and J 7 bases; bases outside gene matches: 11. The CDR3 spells CASSPQGAIGGTQYF. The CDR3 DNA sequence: TGTGCCAGCAGTCCACAGGGGGCGATCGGCGGGACCCAGTACTTC.

The CDR3 sequence is CASTGVGELFF. CDR3 DNA sequence: TGTGCCAGCACTGGAGTCGGGGAGCTGTTTTTT. The rearrangement joins TRBV28 to TRBJ2-2; no clear D gene. Germline assignment: CDR1 MDHEN and CDR2 SYDVKM. Trimming cost V 7 bases and J 7 bases, with 7 bases left between them. The CDR3 consists of 11 residues. Combining the CDR3 with reference TRBV28 and TRBJ2-2 gives the whole variable domain DVKVTQSSRYLVKRTGEKVFLECVQDMDHENMFWYRQDPGLGLRLIYFSYDVKMKEKGDIPEGYSVSREKKERFSLILESASTNQTSMYLCASTGVGELFFGEGSRLTVL.

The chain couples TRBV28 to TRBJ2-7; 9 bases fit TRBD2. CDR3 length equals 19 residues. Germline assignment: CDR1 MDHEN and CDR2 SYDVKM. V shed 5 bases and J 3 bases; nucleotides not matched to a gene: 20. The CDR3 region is CASSHPGALWREGLYEQYF. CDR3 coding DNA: TGTGCCAGCAGTCACCCCGGGGCCCTTTGGCGGGAGGGCCTCTACGAGCAGTACTTC.

CDR3 amino acids: CASSSIWANTEAFF. The CDR3 nucleotides are TGTGCCAGCAGTTCGATCTGGGCGAACACTGAAGCTTTCTTT. V gene TRBV27 combines with J gene TRBJ1-1; D call uncertain. Germline loops: CDR1 MNHEY, CDR2 SMNVEV (reference sequence). Trimming cost V 4 bases and J 1 base, with 10 bases left between them. CDR3 length: 14 residues.

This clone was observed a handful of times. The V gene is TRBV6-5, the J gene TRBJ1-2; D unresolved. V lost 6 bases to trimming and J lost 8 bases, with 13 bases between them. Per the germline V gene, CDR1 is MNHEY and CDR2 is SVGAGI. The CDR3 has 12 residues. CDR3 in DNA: TGTGCCAGCAGACTAATGAGGGTAGGCTACACCTTC. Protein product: CASRLMRVGYTF.

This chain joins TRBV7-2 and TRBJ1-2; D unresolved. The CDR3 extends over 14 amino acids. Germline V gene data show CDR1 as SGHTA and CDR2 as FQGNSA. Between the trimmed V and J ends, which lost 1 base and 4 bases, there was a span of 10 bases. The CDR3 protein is CASSLVGEGYGYTF. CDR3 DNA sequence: TGTGCCAGCAGCTTAGTCGGGGAGGGCTATGGCTACACCTTC.

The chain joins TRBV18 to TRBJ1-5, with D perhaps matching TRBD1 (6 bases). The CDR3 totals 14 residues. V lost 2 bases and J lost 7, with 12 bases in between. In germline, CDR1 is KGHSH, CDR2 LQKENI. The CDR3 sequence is CASSPDYREQPQHF. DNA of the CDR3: TGTGCCAGCTCACCAGACTACAGGGAACAGCCCCAGCATTTT.

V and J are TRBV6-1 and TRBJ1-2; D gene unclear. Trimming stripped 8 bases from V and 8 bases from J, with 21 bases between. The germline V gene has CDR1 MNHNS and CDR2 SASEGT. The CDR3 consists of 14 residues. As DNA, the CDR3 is TGTGCCAGCGCTTTCGGAGGGAAAAGTGACGGCTACACCTTC. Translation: CASAFGGKSDGYTF.

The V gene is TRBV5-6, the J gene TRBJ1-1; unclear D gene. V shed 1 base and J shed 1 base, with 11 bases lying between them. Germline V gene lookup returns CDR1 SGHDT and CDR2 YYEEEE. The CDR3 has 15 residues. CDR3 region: CASSLFPSGNTEAFF. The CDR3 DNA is TGTGCCAGCAGCTTGTTCCCTAGCGGGAACACTGAAGCTTTCTTT.

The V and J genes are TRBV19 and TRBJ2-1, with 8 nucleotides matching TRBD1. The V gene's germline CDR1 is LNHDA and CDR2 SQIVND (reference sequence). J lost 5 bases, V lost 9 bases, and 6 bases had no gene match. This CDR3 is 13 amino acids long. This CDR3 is CASRGLSDNEQFF. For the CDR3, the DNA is TGTGCCAGCAGGGGGCTTTCTGACAATGAGCAGTTCTTC.